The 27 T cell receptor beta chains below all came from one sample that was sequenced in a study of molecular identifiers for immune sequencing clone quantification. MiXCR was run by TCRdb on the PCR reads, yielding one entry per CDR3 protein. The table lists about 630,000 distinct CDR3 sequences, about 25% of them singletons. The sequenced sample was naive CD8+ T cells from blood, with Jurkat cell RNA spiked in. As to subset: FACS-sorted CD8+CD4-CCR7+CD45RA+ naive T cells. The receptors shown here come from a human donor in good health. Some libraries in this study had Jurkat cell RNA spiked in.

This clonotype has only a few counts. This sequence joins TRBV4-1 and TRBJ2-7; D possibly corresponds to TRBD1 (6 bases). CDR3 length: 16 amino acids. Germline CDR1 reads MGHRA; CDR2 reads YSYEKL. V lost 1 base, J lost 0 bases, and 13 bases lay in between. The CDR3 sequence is CASSQAGQPSSYEQYF. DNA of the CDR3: TGCGCCAGCAGCCAAGCCGGACAGCCGAGCTCCTACGAGCAGTACTTC.

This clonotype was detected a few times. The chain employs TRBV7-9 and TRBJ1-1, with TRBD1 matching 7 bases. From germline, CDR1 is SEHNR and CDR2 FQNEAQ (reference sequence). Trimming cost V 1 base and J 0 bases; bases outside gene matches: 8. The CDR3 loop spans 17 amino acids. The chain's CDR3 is CASSLEVRGGMNTEAFF. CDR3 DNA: TGTGCCAGCAGCTTAGAGGTGAGAGGGGGCATGAACACTGAAGCTTTCTTT.

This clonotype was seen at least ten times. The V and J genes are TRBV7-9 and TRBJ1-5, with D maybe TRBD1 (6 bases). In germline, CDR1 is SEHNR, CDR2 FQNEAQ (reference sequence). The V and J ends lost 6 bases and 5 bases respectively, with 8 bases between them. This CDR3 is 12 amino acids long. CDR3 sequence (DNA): TGTGCCAGCAGTCCAGGGGATCAGCCCCAGCATTTT. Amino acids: CASSPGDQPQHF.

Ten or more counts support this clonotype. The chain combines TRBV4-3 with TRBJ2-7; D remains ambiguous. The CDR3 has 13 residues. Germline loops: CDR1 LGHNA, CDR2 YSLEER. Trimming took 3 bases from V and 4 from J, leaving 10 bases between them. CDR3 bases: TGCGCCAGCAGCCAGGAACGAACGTACGAGCAGTACTTC. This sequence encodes CASSQERTYEQYF.

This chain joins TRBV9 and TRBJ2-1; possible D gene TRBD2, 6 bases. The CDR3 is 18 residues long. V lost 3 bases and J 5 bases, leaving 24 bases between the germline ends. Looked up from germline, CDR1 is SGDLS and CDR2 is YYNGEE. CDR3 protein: CASSDPSRRALEDNEQFF. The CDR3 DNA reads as TGTGCCAGCAGCGACCCTTCACGGAGGGCCTTGGAAGACAATGAGCAGTTCTTC.

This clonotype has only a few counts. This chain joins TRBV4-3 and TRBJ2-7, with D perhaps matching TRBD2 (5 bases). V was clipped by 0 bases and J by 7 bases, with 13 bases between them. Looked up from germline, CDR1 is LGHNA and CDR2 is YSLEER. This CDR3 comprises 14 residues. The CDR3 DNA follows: TGCGCCAGCAGCCAAGATAGAGGAGGTTGGGAGCAGTACTTC. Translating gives CASSQDRGGWEQYF.

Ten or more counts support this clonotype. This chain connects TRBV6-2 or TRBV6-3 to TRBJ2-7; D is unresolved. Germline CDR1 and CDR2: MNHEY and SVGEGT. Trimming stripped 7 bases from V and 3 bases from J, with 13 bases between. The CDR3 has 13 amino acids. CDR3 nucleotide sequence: TGTGCCAGCACCCGGAGAGACCGCTACGAGCAGTACTTC. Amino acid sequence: CASTRRDRYEQYF.

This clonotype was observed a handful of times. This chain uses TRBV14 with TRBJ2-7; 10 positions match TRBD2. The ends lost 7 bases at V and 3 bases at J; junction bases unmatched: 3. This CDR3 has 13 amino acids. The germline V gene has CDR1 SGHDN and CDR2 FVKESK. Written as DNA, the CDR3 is TGTGCCAGCAACCCTAGCGGGGGCTACGAGCAGTACTTC. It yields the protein CASNPSGGYEQYF.

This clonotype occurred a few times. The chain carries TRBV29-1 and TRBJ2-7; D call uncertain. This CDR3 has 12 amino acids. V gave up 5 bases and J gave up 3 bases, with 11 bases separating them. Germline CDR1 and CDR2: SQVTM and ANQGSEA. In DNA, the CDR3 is TGCAGCGTTTTAGCCTACAACTACGAGCAGTACTTC. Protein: CSVLAYNYEQYF.

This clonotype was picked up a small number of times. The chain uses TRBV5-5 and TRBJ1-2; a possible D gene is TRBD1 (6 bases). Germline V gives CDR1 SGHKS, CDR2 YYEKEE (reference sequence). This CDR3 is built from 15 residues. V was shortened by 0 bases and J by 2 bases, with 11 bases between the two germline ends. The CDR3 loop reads CASSLVRTANYGYTF. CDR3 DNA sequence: TGTGCCAGCAGCTTGGTCCGGACAGCCAACTATGGCTACACCTTC. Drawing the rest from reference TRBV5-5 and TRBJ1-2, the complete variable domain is DAGVTQSPTHLIKTRGQQVTLRCSPISGHKSVSWYQQVLGQGPQFIFQYYEKEERGRGNFPDRFSARQFPNYSSELNVNALLLGDSALYLCASSLVRTANYGYTFGSGTRLTVV.

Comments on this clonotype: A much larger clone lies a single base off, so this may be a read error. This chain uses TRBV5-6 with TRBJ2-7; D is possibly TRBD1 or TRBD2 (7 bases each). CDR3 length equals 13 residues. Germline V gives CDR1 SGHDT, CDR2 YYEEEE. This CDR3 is CASSTTGRDELYF. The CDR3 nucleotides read TGTGCCAGCAGTACGACAGGGAGGGACGAGCTGTACTTC.

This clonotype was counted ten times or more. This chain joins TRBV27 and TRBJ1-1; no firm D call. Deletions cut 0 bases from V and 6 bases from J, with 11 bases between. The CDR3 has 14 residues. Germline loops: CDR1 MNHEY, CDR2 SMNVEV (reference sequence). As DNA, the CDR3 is TGTGCCAGCAGTTTATCGGTATCTGGGCCTGAAGCTTTCTTT. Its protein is CASSLSVSGPEAFF.

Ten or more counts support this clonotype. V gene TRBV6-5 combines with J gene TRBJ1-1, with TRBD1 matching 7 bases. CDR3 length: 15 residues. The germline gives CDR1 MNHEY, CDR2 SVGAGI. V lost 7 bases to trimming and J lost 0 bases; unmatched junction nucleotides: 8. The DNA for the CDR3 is TGTGCCAGCATTGAACTACAGGGGATGAACACTGAAGCTTTCTTT. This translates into CASIELQGMNTEAFF.

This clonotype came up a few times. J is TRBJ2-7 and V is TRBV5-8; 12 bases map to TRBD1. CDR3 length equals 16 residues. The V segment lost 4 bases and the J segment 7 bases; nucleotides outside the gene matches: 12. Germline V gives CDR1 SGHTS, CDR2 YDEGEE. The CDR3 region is CASSSTGTGGPWEQYF. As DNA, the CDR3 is TGTGCCAGCAGCAGTACCGGGACAGGGGGCCCGTGGGAGCAGTACTTC.

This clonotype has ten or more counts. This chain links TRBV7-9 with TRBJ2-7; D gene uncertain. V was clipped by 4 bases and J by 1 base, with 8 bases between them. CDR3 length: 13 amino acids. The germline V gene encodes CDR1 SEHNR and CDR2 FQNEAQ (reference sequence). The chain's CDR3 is CASSSTSSYEQYF. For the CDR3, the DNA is TGTGCCAGCAGCTCGACATCGTCCTACGAGCAGTACTTC.

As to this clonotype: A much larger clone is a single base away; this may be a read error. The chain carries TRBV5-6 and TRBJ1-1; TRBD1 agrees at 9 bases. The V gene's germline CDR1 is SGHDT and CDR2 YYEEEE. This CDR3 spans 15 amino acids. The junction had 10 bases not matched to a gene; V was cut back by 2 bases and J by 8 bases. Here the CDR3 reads CASSFAPGQGDEAFF. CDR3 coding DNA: TGTGCCAGCAGCTTTGCCCCGGGACAGGGTGACGAAGCTTTCTTT.

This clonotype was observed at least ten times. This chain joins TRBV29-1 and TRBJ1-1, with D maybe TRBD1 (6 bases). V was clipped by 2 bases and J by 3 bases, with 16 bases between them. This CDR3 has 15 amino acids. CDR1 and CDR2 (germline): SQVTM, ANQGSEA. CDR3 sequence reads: CSVEIQGRGDTEAFF. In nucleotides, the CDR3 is TGCAGCGTTGAAATACAGGGCCGGGGGGACACTGAAGCTTTCTTT.

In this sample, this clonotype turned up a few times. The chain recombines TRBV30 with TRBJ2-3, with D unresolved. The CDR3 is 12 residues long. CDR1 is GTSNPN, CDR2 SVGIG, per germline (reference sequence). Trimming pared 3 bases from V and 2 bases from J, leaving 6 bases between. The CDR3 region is CAWSALTDTQYF. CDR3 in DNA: TGTGCCTGGAGCGCCCTCACAGATACGCAGTATTTT.

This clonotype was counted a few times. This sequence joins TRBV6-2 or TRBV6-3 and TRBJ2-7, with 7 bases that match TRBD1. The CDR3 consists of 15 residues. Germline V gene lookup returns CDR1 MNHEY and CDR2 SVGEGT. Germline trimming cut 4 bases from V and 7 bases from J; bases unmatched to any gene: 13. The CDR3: CASSLGLGQYVEQYF. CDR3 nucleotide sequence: TGTGCCAGCAGTTTAGGCTTGGGACAGTACGTGGAGCAGTACTTC.

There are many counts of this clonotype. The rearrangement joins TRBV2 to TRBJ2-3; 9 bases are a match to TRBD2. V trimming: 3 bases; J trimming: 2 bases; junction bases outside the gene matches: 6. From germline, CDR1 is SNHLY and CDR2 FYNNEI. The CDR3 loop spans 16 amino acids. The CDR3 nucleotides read TGTGCCAGCAGTGAGAGGCTAGCGGGGCTCACAGATACGCAGTATTTT. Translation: CASSERLAGLTDTQYF.

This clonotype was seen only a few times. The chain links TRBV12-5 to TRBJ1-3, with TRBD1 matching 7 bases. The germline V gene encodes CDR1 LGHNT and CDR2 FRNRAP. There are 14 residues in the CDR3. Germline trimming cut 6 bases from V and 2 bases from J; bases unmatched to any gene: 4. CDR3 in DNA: TGTGCTAGTGGCCCAGGGGGGGCTGGAAACACCATATATTTT. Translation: CASGPGGAGNTIYF.

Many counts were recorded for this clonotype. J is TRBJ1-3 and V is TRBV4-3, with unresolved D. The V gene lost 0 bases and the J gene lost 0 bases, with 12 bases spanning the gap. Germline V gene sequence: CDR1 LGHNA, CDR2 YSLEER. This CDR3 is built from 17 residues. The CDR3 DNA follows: TGCGCCAGCAGCCAAGATTCGGGCGTTAACTCTGGAAACACCATATATTTT. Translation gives CASSQDSGVNSGNTIYF.

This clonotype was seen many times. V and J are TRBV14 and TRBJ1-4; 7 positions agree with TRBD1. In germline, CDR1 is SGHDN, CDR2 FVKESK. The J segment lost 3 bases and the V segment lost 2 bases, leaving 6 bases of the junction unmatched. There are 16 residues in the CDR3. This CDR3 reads CASSQRQGSPNEKLFF. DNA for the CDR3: TGTGCCAGCAGCCAACGACAGGGTTCCCCTAATGAAAAACTGTTTTTT.

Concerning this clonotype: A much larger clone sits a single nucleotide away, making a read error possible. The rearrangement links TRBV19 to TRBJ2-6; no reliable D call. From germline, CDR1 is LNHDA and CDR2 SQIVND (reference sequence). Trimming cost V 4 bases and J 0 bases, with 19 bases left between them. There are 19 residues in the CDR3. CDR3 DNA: TGTGCCAGTAGTAAAGGACCGACGTCGCTTTTCTCTGGGGCCAACGTCCTGACTTTC. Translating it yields CASSKGPTSLFSGANVLTF.

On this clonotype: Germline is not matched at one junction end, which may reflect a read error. CDR3 residues: CARSSKETSLRGSDTQYF. The CDR3 nucleotides read TGTGCCAGAAGTTCCAAAGAGACTAGTCTAAGAGGGTCAGATACGCAGTATTTT. V usage is TRBV6-5 and J usage is TRBJ2-3; tentative D call: TRBD2 (6 bases). Per germline, CDR1 MNHEY and CDR2 SVGAGI. The CDR3 extends over 18 amino acids.

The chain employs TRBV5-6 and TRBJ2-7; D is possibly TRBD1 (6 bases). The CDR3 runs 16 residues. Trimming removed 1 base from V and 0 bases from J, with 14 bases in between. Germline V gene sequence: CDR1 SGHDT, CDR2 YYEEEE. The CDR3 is CASSLTGLLSSYEQYF. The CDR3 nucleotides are TGTGCCAGCAGCTTGACAGGGTTATTATCCTCCTACGAGCAGTACTTC.

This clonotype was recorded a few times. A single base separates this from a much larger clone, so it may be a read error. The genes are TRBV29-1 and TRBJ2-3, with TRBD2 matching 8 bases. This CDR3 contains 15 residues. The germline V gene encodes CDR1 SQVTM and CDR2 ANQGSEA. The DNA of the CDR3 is TGCAACGTTGAAGATGTAGCGGGGCTCACAGATACGCAGTATTTT. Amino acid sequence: CNVEDVAGLTDTQYF.